Sequencing of this T cell receptor beta chain was carried out in a study of shared clonotypes between healthy human individuals. The study, taken as a whole, reports: Shared across a few donors were around 5% of the naive CD4 clonotypes. Clonotype sharing among donors, it was expected, would be affected by sequencing depth.

Produced via immunoSEQ multiplex PCR; TCRdb's table is partial and in-frame only. The sample gives about 680,000 clones, roughly 72% of which show up once; around 1.8% is in the top ten. A CD45RA+ naive subset and a CD45RA-negative memory subset were split from CD4+ cells. This clone has a single count. Its matching antigen is unknown. CDR1 MNHEY and CDR2 SMNVEV come from the germline V gene (reference sequence). CDR3 length: 21 amino acids. After removal of 6 bases from V and 0 bases from J, the junction contained 24 bases not matched to a gene. The origin of this receptor is a woman aged 25 to 39 in good health. The sequenced sample was memory CD4+ T cells sorted from blood. The subset: CD45RA-negative fraction. The chain couples TRBV27 to TRBJ2-3, with TRBD2 matching 7 bases. This CDR3 is CASSRLLGAGITKTSTDTQYF. The CDR3 DNA follows: TGTGCCAGCAGCCGCCTTTTGGGAGCGGGGATAACAAAAACTAGCACAGATACGCAGTATTTT.